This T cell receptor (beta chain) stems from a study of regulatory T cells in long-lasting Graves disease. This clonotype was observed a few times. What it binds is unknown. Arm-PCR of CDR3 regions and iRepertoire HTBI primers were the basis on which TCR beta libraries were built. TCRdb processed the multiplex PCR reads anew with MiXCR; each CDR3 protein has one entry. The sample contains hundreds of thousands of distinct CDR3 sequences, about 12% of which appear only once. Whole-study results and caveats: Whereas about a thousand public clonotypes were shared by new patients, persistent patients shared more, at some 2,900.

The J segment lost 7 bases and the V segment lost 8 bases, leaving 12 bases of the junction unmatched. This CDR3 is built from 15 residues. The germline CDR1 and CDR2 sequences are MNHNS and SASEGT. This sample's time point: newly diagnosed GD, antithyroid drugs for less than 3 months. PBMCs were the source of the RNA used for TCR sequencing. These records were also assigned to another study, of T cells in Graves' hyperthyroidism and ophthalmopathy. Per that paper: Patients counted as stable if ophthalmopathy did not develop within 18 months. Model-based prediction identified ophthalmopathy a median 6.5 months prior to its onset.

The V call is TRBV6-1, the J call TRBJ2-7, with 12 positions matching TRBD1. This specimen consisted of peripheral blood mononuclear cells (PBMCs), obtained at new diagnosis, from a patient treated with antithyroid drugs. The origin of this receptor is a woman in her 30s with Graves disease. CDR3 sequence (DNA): TGTGCCAGCGGGATTTCAGGGACAGGGGGCGGTGAGCAGTACTTC. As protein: CASGISGTGGGEQYF.